This T cell receptor beta chain was profiled in a study of somatic mutations in cytotoxic T cells in rheumatoid arthritis. Whole-study results and caveats: The identity of the antigens targeted by the expanded CD8+ clones remained unknown.

A word on this clone: Its target is not known.

V gave up 3 bases and J gave up 0 bases, with 16 bases separating them. In germline, CDR1 is SGHRS, CDR2 YFSETQ. The CDR3 spans 17 residues. Sequencing used immunoSEQ multiplex PCR; TCRdb keeps in-frame clones, though not all of them. The sample shows roughly 4,200 clones, 55% to 80% of them seen only once. Each population, CD4+ and CD8+ cells, was isolated by positive magnetic bead selection and checked for purity by flow cytometry. The sequenced sample consisted of CD8+ T cells sorted from blood. This clonotype originated in an adult with rheumatoid arthritis. This chain connects TRBV5-1 to TRBJ2-1; a weak D match, TRBD1 (5 bases). The CDR3 DNA is TGCGCCAGCAGCTCCCGACAGTTTCAAAGCTCCTACAATGAGCAGTTCTTC. Amino acid sequence: CASSSRQFQSSYNEQFF.